Presented here are 10 T cell receptor beta chains from one specimen sequenced in a study of blood T cell repertoires in COVID-19. Sequencing was performed with immunoSEQ multiplex PCR; in TCRdb, only in-frame clones are kept and a portion is missing. This sample has tens of thousands of clones, with over 75% found just once. Sequencing was carried out using peripheral blood. These receptors were obtained from a man in his fifties or sixties with acute or convalescent COVID-19.

V is TRBV18 and J is TRBJ1-5; D is ambiguous. Germline assignment: CDR1 KGHSH and CDR2 LQKENI. This CDR3 is 14 amino acids long. Trimming took 2 bases from V and 6 from J, leaving 11 bases between them. This CDR3 reads CASSPVRDGQPQHF. In DNA form, the CDR3 reads TGTGCCAGCTCACCAGTGAGAGATGGTCAGCCCCAGCATTTT.

The chain has TRBV28 and TRBJ1-5, with 7 bases that match TRBD1. Trimming took 6 bases from V and 4 from J; bases not matched to a gene: 12. The CDR3 is made up of 16 amino acids. Germline CDR1 is MDHEN and CDR2 is SYDVKM. CDR3 region: CASSLLRDSFNQPQHF. CDR3 nucleotide sequence: TGTGCCAGCAGCTTACTCCGGGACAGTTTTAATCAGCCCCAGCATTTT.

This rearrangement joins TRBV6-5 to TRBJ1-6; D unresolved. Germline values: CDR1 MNHEY, CDR2 SVGAGI. The CDR3 totals 12 residues. Trimming pared 6 bases from V and 6 bases from J, leaving 6 bases between. CDR3 coding DNA: TGTGCCAGCAGCTCCCTTAATTCACCCCTCCACTTT. It encodes CASSSLNSPLHF.

This clone was seen a few times. The V call is TRBV7-6, the J call TRBJ2-1; D gene ambiguous. There are 15 residues in the CDR3. In germline, CDR1 is SGHVS, CDR2 FNYEAQ. Deletions cut 5 bases from V and 0 bases from J, with 11 bases between. CDR3 residues: CASSPDSSSYNEQFF. CDR3 nucleotide sequence: TGTGCCAGCAGCCCCGACTCGAGCTCCTACAATGAGCAGTTCTTC.

The chain combines TRBV9 with TRBJ1-3, with 8 bases identical to TRBD1. The CDR3 contains 16 residues. V shed 0 bases and J 0 bases; nucleotides not matched to a gene: 2. The germline CDR1 and CDR2 sequences are SGDLS and YYNGEE. CDR3 region: CASSVEDRASGNTIYF. Written as DNA, the CDR3 is TGTGCCAGCAGCGTAGAGGACAGGGCCTCTGGAAACACCATATATTTT. The full variable domain, completed using reference TRBV9 and TRBJ1-3, is DSGVTQTPKHLITATGQRVTLRCSPRSGDLSVYWYQQSLDQGLQFLIQYYNGEERAKGNILERFSAQQFPDLHSELNLSSLELGDSALYFCASSVEDRASGNTIYFGEGSWLTVV.

The gene calls are TRBV15 and TRBJ2-3; 10 bases are shared with TRBD1. The germline V gene encodes CDR1 LNHNV and CDR2 YYDKDF (reference sequence). The CDR3 is 16 amino acids. J lost 4 bases, V lost 3 bases, and 7 bases had no gene match. The CDR3 loop is CATSRRQGAAADTQYF. The CDR3 nucleotides are TGTGCCACCAGCAGGCGACAGGGGGCTGCGGCAGATACGCAGTATTTT. Together with reference TRBV15 and TRBJ2-3, the CDR3 gives the full variable domain: DAMVIQNPRYQVTQFGKPVTLSCSQTLNHNVMYWYQQKSSQAPKLLFHYYDKDFNNEADTPDNFQSRRPNTSFCFLDIRSPGLGDTAMYLCATSRRQGAAADTQYFGPGTRLTVL.

The rearrangement joins TRBV6-5 to TRBJ2-6, with D unclear. The CDR3 runs to 15 residues. The V and J ends lost 6 bases and 0 bases respectively, with 9 bases between them. Germline lookup yields CDR1 MNHEY and CDR2 SVGAGI. CDR3 coding DNA: TGTGCCAGCAGCCGAACAGCCTCTGGGGCCAACGTCCTGACTTTC. It is translated as CASSRTASGANVLTF.

This clone was recorded once. The chain couples TRBV28 to TRBJ1-2; D is unresolved. The CDR3 runs to 13 residues. The germline V gene has CDR1 MDHEN and CDR2 SYDVKM. V was cut by 3 bases and J by 0 bases, with 5 bases left in between. The CDR3 region is CASSFGPNYGYTF. DNA of the CDR3: TGTGCCAGCAGTTTTGGCCCTAACTATGGCTACACCTTC.

The chain has TRBV4-2 and TRBJ1-4, with D maybe TRBD1 (5 bases). Per the germline V gene, CDR1 is LGHNA and CDR2 is YNFKEQ. The ends were cut back, 0 bases at V and 6 bases at J, with 17 bases in the middle. The CDR3 has 17 residues. The CDR3 here is CASSQDGGGGRYEKLFF. The CDR3, as DNA: TGTGCCAGCAGCCAAGATGGGGGGGGAGGTCGGTATGAAAAACTGTTTTTT.

This chain connects TRBV28 to TRBJ1-1, with D perhaps matching TRBD1 (6 bases). Germline V gene lookup returns CDR1 MDHEN and CDR2 SYDVKM. There are 13 residues in the CDR3. Trimming took 5 bases from V and 7 from J, leaving 14 bases between them. The CDR3 DNA follows: TGTGCCAGCAGTCCAAGGACAGCCAGTGAAGCTTTCTTT. Its translation is CASSPRTASEAFF.